What follows describes a single T cell receptor (beta chain). Antigen unknown. This CDR3 is built from 14 residues. Between the trimmed V and J ends, which lost 1 base and 12 bases, there was a span of 16 bases. Germline-derived CDR1 and CDR2 are SNHLY and FYNNEI. Using immunoSEQ multiplex PCR, the repertoire was profiled, and TCRdb retains in-frame clones only, with some absent. The sample lists approximately 14,000 clones; 60% to 70% were seen once. This sample is drawn from a study of CD4+ T cells in melanoma. Findings and limits, study-wide: A reported correlation linked neoantigen-specific CD4+ T cells to CD8+, macrophage and B cell function.

The TCR sequence derives from a human donor with melanoma. The sequenced material came from cells from a culture (not recorded whether cultured in vitro). This chain connects TRBV2 to TRBJ2-1; D not resolved. The CDR3 DNA reads as TGTGCCAGCAGTGAAGTTTCCACCGGAATATTGCAGTTCTTC. Translation: CASSEVSTGILQFF.